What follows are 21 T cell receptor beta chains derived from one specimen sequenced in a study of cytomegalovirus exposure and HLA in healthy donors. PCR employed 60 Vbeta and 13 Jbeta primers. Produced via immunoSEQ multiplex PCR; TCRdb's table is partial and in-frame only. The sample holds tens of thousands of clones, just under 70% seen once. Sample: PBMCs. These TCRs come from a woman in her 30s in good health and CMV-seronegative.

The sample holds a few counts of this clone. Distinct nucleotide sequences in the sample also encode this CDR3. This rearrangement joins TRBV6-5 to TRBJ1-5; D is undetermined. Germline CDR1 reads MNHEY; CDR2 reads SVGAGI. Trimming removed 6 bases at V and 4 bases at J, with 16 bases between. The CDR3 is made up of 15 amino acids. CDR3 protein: CASRAKVSGNQPQHF. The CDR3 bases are TGTGCCAGCAGGGCAAAAGTGAGCGGGAATCAGCCCCAGCATTTT.

This chain's CDR3 is CASSPRIPGQGTSEQFF. CDR3 coding DNA: TGCGCCAGCAGCCCCAGAATCCCGGGACAAGGGACGAGTGAGCAGTTCTTC. The chain combines TRBV5-1 with TRBJ2-1; a possible D gene is TRBD1 (6 bases). The ends were cut back, 4 bases at V and 9 bases at J, with 26 bases in the middle. CDR1 is SGHRS and CDR2 is YFSETQ in the germline V gene. CDR3 length: 17 amino acids. Complete variable domain (other parts from reference TRBV5-1 and TRBJ2-1): KAGVTQTPRYLIKTRGQQVTLSCSPISGHRSVSWYQQTPGQGLQFLFEYFSETQRNKGNFPGRFSGRQFSNSRSEMNVSTLELGDSALYLCASSPRIPGQGTSEQFFGPGTRLTVL.

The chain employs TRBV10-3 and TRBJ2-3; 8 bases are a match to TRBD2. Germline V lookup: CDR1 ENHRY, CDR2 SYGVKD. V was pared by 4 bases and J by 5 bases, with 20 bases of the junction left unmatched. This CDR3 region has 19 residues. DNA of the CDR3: TGTGCCATCAGTGTGCAGTCGGGCCTAGCGGGTCCTCAAGGAGATACGCAGTATTTT. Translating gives CAISVQSGLAGPQGDTQYF.

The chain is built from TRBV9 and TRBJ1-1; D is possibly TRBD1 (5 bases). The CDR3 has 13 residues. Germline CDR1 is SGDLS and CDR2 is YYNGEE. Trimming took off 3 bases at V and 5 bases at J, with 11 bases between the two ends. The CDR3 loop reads CASSAGGGTEAFF. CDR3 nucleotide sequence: TGTGCCAGCAGCGCCGGGGGGGGGACTGAAGCTTTCTTT. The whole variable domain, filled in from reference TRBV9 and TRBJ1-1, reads DSGVTQTPKHLITATGQRVTLRCSPRSGDLSVYWYQQSLDQGLQFLIQYYNGEERAKGNILERFSAQQFPDLHSELNLSSLELGDSALYFCASSAGGGTEAFFGQGTRLTVV.

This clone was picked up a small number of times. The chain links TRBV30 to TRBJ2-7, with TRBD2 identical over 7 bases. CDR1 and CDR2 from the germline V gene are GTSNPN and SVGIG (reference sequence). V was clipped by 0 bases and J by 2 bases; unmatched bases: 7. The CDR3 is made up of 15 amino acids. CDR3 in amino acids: CAWSVLGGGTYEQYF. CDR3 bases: TGTGCCTGGAGTGTACTGGGGGGGGGAACCTACGAGCAGTACTTC.

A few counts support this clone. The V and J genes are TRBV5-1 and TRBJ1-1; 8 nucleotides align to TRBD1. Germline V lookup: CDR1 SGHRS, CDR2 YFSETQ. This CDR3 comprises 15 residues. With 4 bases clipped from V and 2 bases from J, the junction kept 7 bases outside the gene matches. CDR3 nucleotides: TGCGCCAGCAGCCCCCAGGACAGGGAAAACACTGAAGCTTTCTTT. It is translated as CASSPQDRENTEAFF.

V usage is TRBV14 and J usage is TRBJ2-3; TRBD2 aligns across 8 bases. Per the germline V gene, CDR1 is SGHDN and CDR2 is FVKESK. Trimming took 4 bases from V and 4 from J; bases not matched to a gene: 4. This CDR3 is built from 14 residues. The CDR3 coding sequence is TGTGCCAGCAGCCCGGGACTAGTTCCAGATACGCAGTATTTT. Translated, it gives CASSPGLVPDTQYF.

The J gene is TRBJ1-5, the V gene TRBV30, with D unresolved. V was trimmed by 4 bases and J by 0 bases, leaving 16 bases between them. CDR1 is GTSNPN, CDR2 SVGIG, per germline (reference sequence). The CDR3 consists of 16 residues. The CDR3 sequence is CAWNQEGLHSNQPQHF. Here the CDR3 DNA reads TGTGCCTGGAACCAAGAGGGTCTACATAGCAATCAGCCCCAGCATTTT. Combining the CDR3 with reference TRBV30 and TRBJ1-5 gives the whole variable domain SQTIHQWPATLVQPVGSPLSLECTVEGTSNPNLYWYRQAAGRGLQLLFYSVGIGQISSEVPQNLSASRPQDRQFILSSKKLLLSDSGFYLCAWNQEGLHSNQPQHFGDGTRLSIL.

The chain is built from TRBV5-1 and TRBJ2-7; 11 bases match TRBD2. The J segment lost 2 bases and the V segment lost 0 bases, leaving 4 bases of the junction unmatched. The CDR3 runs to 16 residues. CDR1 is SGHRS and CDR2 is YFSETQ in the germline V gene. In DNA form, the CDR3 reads TGCGCCAGCAGCTTGGGGGGGACTAGCGGTACCTACGAGCAGTACTTC. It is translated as CASSLGGTSGTYEQYF.

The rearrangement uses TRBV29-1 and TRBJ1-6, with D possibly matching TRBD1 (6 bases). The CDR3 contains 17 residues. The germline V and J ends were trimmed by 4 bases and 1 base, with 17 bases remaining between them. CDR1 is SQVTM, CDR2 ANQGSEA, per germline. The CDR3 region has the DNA TGCAGCGTTGCGTTAGCAGGGGACGCATCCTATAATTCACCCCTCCACTTT. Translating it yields CSVALAGDASYNSPLHF.

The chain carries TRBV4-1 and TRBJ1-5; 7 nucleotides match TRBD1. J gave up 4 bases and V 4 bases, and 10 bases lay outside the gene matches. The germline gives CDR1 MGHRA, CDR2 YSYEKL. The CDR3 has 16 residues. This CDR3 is CASSLDQGQPNQPQHF. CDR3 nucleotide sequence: TGCGCCAGCAGCCTTGACCAGGGACAGCCAAATCAGCCCCAGCATTTT.

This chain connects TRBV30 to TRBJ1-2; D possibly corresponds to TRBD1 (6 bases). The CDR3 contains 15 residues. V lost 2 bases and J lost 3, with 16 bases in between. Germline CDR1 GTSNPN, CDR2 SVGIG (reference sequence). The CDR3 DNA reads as TGTGCCTGGAGTCCCCGGGCAGGGGCGTACTATGGCTACACCTTC. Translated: CAWSPRAGAYYGYTF.

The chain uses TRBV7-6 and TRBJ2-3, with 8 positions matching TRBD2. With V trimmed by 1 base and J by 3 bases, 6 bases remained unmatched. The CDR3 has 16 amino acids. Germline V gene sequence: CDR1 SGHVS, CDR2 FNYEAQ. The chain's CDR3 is CASSLEPGGNTDTQYF. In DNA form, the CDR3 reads TGTGCCAGCAGCTTAGAACCGGGGGGGAATACAGATACGCAGTATTTT.

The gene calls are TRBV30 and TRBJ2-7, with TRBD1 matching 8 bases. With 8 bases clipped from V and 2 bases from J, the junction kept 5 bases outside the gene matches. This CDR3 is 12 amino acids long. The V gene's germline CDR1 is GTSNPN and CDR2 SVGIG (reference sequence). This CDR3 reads CAGRDRTYEQYF. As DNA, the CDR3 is TGTGCCGGTCGGGACAGGACCTACGAGCAGTACTTC. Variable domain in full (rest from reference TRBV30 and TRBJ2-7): SQTIHQWPATLVQPVGSPLSLECTVEGTSNPNLYWYRQAAGRGLQLLFYSVGIGQISSEVPQNLSASRPQDRQFILSSKKLLLSDSGFYLCAGRDRTYEQYFGPGTRLTVT.

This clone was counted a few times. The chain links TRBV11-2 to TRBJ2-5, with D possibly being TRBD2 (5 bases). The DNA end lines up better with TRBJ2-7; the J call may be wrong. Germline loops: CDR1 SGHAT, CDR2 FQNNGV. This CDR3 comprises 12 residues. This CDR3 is CASSFPGSEQYF. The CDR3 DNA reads TGTGCCAGCAGCTTTCCGGGGAGCGAGCAGTACTTC.

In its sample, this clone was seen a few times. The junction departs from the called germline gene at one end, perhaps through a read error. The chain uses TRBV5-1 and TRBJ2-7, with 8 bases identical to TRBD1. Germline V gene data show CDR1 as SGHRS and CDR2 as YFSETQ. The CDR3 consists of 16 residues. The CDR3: CASSLVTGDSLAPEDF. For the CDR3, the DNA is TGCGCCAGCAGCTTGGTGACAGGGGATAGTTTGGCTCCCGAGGACTTC. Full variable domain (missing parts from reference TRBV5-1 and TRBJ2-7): KAGVTQTPRYLIKTRGQQVTLSCSPISGHRSVSWYQQTPGQGLQFLFEYFSETQRNKGNFPGRFSGRQFSNSRSEMNVSTLELGDSALYLCASSLVTGDSLAPEDFGPGTRLTVT.

The CDR3 loop is CAWSVLVNTEAFF. The CDR3 DNA reads TGTGCCTGGAGTGTACTAGTGAACACTGAAGCTTTCTTT. The chain is built from TRBV30 and TRBJ1-1; D not resolved. V lost 0 bases and J lost 0, with 5 bases in between. This CDR3 comprises 13 residues. The germline V gene has CDR1 GTSNPN and CDR2 SVGIG (reference sequence).

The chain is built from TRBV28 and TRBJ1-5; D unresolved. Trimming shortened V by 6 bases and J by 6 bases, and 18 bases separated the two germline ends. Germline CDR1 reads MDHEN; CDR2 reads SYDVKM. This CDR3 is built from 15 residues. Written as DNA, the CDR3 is TGTGCCAGCAGCGTCCCGTTGGGAGAAGCTCAGCCCCAGCATTTT. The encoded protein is CASSVPLGEAQPQHF.

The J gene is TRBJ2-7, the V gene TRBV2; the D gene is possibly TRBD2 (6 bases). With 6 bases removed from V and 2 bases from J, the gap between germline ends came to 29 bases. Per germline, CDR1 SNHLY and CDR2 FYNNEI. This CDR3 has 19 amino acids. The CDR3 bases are TGTGCCAGCAGGGAGGGGAGAGCGGGTGGTCGGGCGGAAACCTACGAGCAGTACTTC. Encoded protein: CASREGRAGGRAETYEQYF.

In nucleotides, the CDR3 is TGCGCCAGCAGGGAGGTAGGGGAGACCCAGTACTTC. Its translation: CASREVGETQYF. The gene calls are TRBV5-1 and TRBJ2-5; a possible D gene is TRBD2 (5 bases). This CDR3 contains 12 residues. The V end was cut by 5 bases, the J end by 5 bases, with 10 bases between. Germline CDR1 and CDR2: SGHRS and YFSETQ.

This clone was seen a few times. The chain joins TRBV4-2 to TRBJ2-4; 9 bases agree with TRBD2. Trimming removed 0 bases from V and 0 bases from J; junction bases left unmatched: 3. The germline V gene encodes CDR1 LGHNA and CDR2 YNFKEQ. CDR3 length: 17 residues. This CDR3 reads CASSQELAGLAKNIQYF. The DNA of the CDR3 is TGTGCCAGCAGCCAAGAGCTAGCGGGGCTAGCCAAAAACATTCAGTACTTC.